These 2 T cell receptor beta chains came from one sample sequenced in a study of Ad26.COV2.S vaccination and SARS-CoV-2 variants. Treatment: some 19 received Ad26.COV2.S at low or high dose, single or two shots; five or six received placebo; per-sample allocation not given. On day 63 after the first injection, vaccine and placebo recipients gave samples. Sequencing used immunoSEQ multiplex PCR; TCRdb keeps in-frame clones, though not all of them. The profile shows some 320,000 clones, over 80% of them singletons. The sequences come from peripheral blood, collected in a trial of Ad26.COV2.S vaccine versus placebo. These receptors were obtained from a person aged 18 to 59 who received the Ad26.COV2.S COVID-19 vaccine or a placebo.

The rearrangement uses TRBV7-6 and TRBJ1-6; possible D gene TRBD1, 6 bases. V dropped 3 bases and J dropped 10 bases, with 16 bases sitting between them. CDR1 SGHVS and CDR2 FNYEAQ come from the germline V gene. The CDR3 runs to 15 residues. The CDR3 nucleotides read TGTGCCAGCAGCTTCGAACAGGGTGTGTACTCACCCCTCCACTTT. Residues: CASSFEQGVYSPLHF.

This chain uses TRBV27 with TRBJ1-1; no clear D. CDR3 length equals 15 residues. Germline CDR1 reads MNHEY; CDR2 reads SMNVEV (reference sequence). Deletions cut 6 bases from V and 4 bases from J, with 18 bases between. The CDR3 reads CASRLDSALSTEAFF. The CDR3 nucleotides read TGTGCCAGCAGGCTCGACTCGGCTTTGAGCACTGAAGCTTTCTTT.